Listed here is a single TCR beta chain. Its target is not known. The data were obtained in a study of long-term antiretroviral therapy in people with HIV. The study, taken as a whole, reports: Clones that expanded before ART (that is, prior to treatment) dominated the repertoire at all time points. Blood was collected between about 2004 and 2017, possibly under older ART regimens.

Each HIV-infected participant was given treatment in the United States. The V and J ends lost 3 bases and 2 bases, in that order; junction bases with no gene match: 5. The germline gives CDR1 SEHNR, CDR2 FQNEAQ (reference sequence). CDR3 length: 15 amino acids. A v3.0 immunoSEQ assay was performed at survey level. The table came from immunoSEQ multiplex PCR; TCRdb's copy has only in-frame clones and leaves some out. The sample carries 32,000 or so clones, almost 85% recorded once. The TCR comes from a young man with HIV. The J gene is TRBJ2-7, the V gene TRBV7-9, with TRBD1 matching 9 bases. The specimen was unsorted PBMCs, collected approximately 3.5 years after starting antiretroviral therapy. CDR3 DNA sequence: TGTGCCAGCAGCTTCGGGGACAGGGAGCCCTACGAGCAGTACTTC. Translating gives CASSFGDREPYEQYF.